Below, 19 T cell receptor beta chains from the same sample are listed, as sequenced in a study of T cell changes during pregnancy in multiple sclerosis. Generated by immunoSEQ multiplex PCR, the TCRdb table keeps only in-frame clones and is missing some. The sample includes roughly 40,000 clones, approximately 94% of them seen just once. The sequencing used CD4+ T cells from peripheral blood mononuclear cells, collected after pregnancy. These receptors originate from a female donor with multiple sclerosis, enrolled in a pregnancy study.

The genes are TRBV5-8 and TRBJ2-3, with D possibly TRBD2 on 6 matching bases. V dropped 5 bases and J dropped 2 bases, with 15 bases sitting between them. Germline values: CDR1 SGHTS, CDR2 YDEGEE. The CDR3 contains 15 residues. In nucleotides, the CDR3 is TGTGCCAGCAGAGCCCGGGACTGGTACACAGATACGCAGTATTTT. As protein: CASRARDWYTDTQYF.

The chain employs TRBV7-8 and TRBJ2-6; D is uncertain. The CDR3 runs 16 residues. V was clipped by 6 bases and J by 1 base, with 13 bases between them. The germline V gene has CDR1 SGHVS and CDR2 FQNEAQ. The CDR3 DNA sequence: TGTGCCAGCAGTTCCCTCCGGCGGTCTGGGGCCAACGTCCTGACTTTC. Its translation: CASSSLRRSGANVLTF.

The chain couples TRBV5-4 to TRBJ2-3, with D tentatively TRBD1 (6 bases). The V gene lost 0 bases and the J gene lost 5 bases, with 7 bases spanning the gap. The CDR3 has 13 residues. Germline CDR1 and CDR2: SGHNT and YYREEE (reference sequence). CDR3 protein: CASSLARGDTQYF. The CDR3 region has the DNA TGTGCCAGCAGCTTGGCCAGGGGAGATACGCAGTATTTT.

This chain links TRBV5-4 with TRBJ2-2; tentatively, D is TRBD1 (6 bases). The germline gives CDR1 SGHNT, CDR2 YYREEE (reference sequence). V was shortened by 4 bases and J by 8 bases, with 12 bases between the two germline ends. The CDR3 consists of 13 residues. CDR3 residues: CASSEQGMGELFF. CDR3 DNA: TGTGCCAGCAGCGAACAGGGAATGGGGGAGCTGTTTTTT.

The chain has TRBV7-8 and TRBJ1-1; the match to TRBD1 covers 9 bases. The germline V gene has CDR1 SGHVS and CDR2 FQNEAQ. The CDR3 runs 22 residues. The trim removed 4 bases at V and 3 bases at J, leaving 27 bases unmatched. The CDR3 DNA reads as TGTGCCAGCAGCTACACGTTACTCCGGGACAGGGATCTATATAGTTCGGACACTGAAGCTTTCTTT. Translation gives CASSYTLLRDRDLYSSDTEAFF.

The J gene is TRBJ2-7, the V gene TRBV30, with 12 nucleotides matching TRBD1. The CDR3 has 15 residues. Looked up from germline, CDR1 is GTSNPN and CDR2 is SVGIG (reference sequence). Unmatched junction bases numbered 9, after V lost 4 bases and J lost 5 bases. As DNA, the CDR3 is TGTGCCTGGAATCTCAGGGACAGGGGGCAAAACGAGCAGTACTTC. Its protein is CAWNLRDRGQNEQYF.

The rearrangement links TRBV7-2 to TRBJ2-1; TRBD2 agrees at 8 bases. V lost 2 bases, J lost 9 bases, and 9 bases stayed unmatched. The CDR3 is 15 amino acids. CDR1 and CDR2 (germline): SGHTA, FQGNSA. CDR3 sequence: CASSLIAGGQGEQFF. The CDR3 DNA reads TGTGCCAGCAGCTTAATTGCGGGGGGCCAAGGTGAGCAGTTCTTC.

V is TRBV5-6 and J is TRBJ1-1; 8 nucleotides align to TRBD1. V lost 4 bases to trimming and J lost 11 bases; unmatched junction nucleotides: 10. CDR3 length equals 13 residues. Germline-derived CDR1 and CDR2 are SGHDT and YYEEEE. The DNA of the CDR3 is TGTGCCAGCAGCACAGGACAGGGTACAGGCGCTTTCTTT. This codes for CASSTGQGTGAFF.

V is TRBV12-5 and J is TRBJ2-1, with 7 bases matching TRBD2. The germline CDR1 and CDR2 sequences are LGHNT and FRNRAP. Trimming removed 3 bases from V and 8 bases from J; junction bases left unmatched: 22. This CDR3 comprises 19 residues. CDR3 sequence: CASGFTGFMTGGGDDEQFF. In nucleotides, the CDR3 is TGTGCTAGTGGTTTCACAGGTTTTATGACGGGGGGAGGGGACGATGAGCAGTTCTTC.

As to this clone: Compared with germline, one end of the junction differs, possibly owing to a read error. The chain combines TRBV18 with TRBJ1-2, with 8 bases fitting TRBD1. The germline CDR1 and CDR2 sequences are KGHSH and LQKENI. The CDR3 has 16 amino acids. The CDR3 DNA is TGTGCCAACTCACCGCTCGACAGGGGAGCTAACTATGGCTACACCTTC. Translating it yields CANSPLDRGANYGYTF.

This chain uses TRBV30 with TRBJ1-5; D may be TRBD1 (6 bases). Germline V lookup: CDR1 GTSNPN, CDR2 SVGIG (reference sequence). This CDR3 region has 17 residues. The ends were cut back, 0 bases at V and 6 bases at J, with 21 bases in the middle. The CDR3 spells CAWSVKGGRWVSQPQHF. As DNA, the CDR3 is TGTGCCTGGAGTGTAAAGGGGGGGCGTTGGGTAAGTCAGCCCCAGCATTTT.

The chain combines TRBV18 with TRBJ1-2; D might be TRBD1 (6 bases). Germline assignment: CDR1 KGHSH and CDR2 LQKENI. Trimming stripped 4 bases from V and 8 bases from J, with 29 bases between. This CDR3 has 18 residues. For the CDR3, the DNA is TGTGCCAGCTCACGACGAGAAACGGACAGAAGCTCGGCAAGAGGCTACACCTTC. Translating gives CASSRRETDRSSARGYTF.

This chain connects TRBV19 to TRBJ2-5; TRBD2 agrees at 8 bases. Germline-derived CDR1 and CDR2 are LNHDA and SQIVND (reference sequence). The CDR3 is 13 residues long. V lost 10 bases, J lost 0 bases, and 4 bases stayed unmatched. In DNA form, the CDR3 reads TGTGCCACGTCGGGGGGGAACCAAGAGACCCAGTACTTC. Translated: CATSGGNQETQYF.

The chain links TRBV10-3 to TRBJ2-6; no firm D call. The length of the CDR3 is 13 residues. Deletions cut 10 bases from V and 4 bases from J, with 11 bases between. The germline V gene encodes CDR1 ENHRY and CDR2 SYGVKD. The CDR3 nucleotides are TGTGCCACCTCTTTAGCCGGGGCCAACGTCCTGACTTTC. Protein sequence: CATSLAGANVLTF.

The J gene is TRBJ1-2, the V gene TRBV9; 7 bases are shared with TRBD1. Germline CDR1 SGDLS, CDR2 YYNGEE. This CDR3 spans 14 amino acids. J was trimmed by 6 bases and V by 3 bases; bases with no gene match: 8. CDR3 nucleotides: TGTGCCAGCAGCGGGACAGGTGCCCTTCATGGCTACACCTTC. As protein: CASSGTGALHGYTF. Full variable domain (outside the CDR3, taken from reference TRBV9 and TRBJ1-2): DSGVTQTPKHLITATGQRVTLRCSPRSGDLSVYWYQQSLDQGLQFLIQYYNGEERAKGNILERFSAQQFPDLHSELNLSSLELGDSALYFCASSGTGALHGYTFGSGTRLTVV.

The V gene is TRBV12-5, the J gene TRBJ1-1; tentatively, D is TRBD1 (5 bases). The CDR3 spans 16 residues. The germline V and J ends were trimmed by 5 bases and 2 bases, with 18 bases remaining between them. Germline lookup yields CDR1 LGHNT and CDR2 FRNRAP. The CDR3 nucleotides are TGTGCTAGTGGTATCTGGGGCGGGGCCAGAAACACTGAAGCTTTCTTT. Residues: CASGIWGGARNTEAFF.

This chain connects TRBV7-3 to TRBJ2-7; 8 bases agree with TRBD2. V shed 6 bases, J shed 5 bases, and the junction held 9 bases outside the gene matches. The CDR3 runs 14 residues. CDR1 is SGHTA, CDR2 FQGTGA, per germline. The CDR3 DNA is TGTGCCAGCAGTTTCACGGGAGGGGTCCACGAGCAGTACTTC. It encodes CASSFTGGVHEQYF.

CDR3 coding DNA: TGTGCCAGCAGTTTTTCCCGACCATCAGGGATATACACCGGGGAGCTGTTTTTT. It encodes CASSFSRPSGIYTGELFF. This chain uses TRBV27 with TRBJ2-2, with D perhaps matching TRBD1 (5 bases). This CDR3 spans 18 amino acids. Germline-derived CDR1 and CDR2 are MNHEY and SMNVEV (reference sequence). Trimming pared 3 bases from V and 3 bases from J, leaving 20 bases between.

In this sample, this clone turned up once. The chain has TRBV5-1 and TRBJ2-7, with 8 bases aligning to TRBD1. Per the germline V gene, CDR1 is SGHRS and CDR2 is YFSETQ. This CDR3 has 12 residues. With V trimmed by 4 bases and J by 6 bases, 3 bases remained unmatched. The CDR3 spells CASSPGQAEQYF. CDR3 nucleotide sequence: TGCGCCAGCAGCCCGGGACAGGCCGAGCAGTACTTC.